These T cell receptor beta chains were read from a single sample in a study of long-term antiretroviral therapy in people with HIV. Sequenced by immunoSEQ multiplex PCR; TCRdb stores in-frame clones only, minus some. The table shows over 40,000 clones, with around 93% occurring only once. This material consisted of unsorted PBMCs, taken around 9.2 years after starting antiretroviral therapy. These receptors all stem from a man aged 25-40 years with HIV. Each CDR3 is given with its conserved first and last residue. A D gene is named only where the DNA matches it firmly. Not all rows give a size; the values are once, few, many and, for expanded clones, a class.

len	d_gene	v_gene	j_gene	abundance	CDR3aa	CDR3nt
15	.	TRBV18	TRBJ2-5	once	CASSPQSTRQETQYF	TGTGCCAGCTCACCACAATCGACGAGGCAAGAGACCCAGTACTTC
13	.	TRBV15	TRBJ1-1	.	CATSSPSNTEAFF	TGTGCCACCAGCAGCCCATCGAACACTGAAGCTTTCTTT
16	TRBD1	TRBV5-1	TRBJ2-7	once	CASSTGQGILRPEQYF	TGCGCCAGCAGCACCGGACAGGGGATCTTAAGGCCCGAGCAGTACTTC
15	.	TRBV4-1	TRBJ1-4	.	CASSQPRERDEKLFF	TGCGCCAGCAGCCAGCCTCGGGAACGGGACGAAAAACTGTTTTTT
15	TRBD1	TRBV5-1	TRBJ1-1	.	CASSPTDRGRTEAFF	TGCGCCAGCAGCCCGACGGACAGGGGGAGAACTGAAGCTTTCTTT
12	.	TRBV2	TRBJ1-2	.	CAIDRGTYGYTF	TGTGCCATCGATAGGGGGACCTATGGCTACACCTTC
12	.	TRBV13	TRBJ2-7	.	CASSSNYGEQYF	TGTGCCAGCAGCTCTAACTATGGCGAGCAGTACTTC
15	.	TRBV6-1	TRBJ2-5	.	CASSEAEDSRGTQYF	TGTGCCAGCAGTGAAGCAGAAGACAGCCGAGGGACCCAGTACTTC
15	TRBD1	TRBV28	TRBJ1-4	.	CASSSGGQEDEKLFF	TGTGCCAGCAGTTCGGGAGGACAGGAAGATGAAAAACTGTTTTTT
20	TRBD2	TRBV7-6	TRBJ2-5	.	CASSLVGLAGANLYQETQYF	TGTGCCAGCAGCTTAGTTGGGCTAGCGGGGGCAAATCTTTACCAAGAGACCCAGTACTTC
13	.	TRBV6-5	TRBJ1-4	.	CASSLQDNEKLFF	TGTGCCAGCAGCTTACAGGATAATGAAAAACTGTTTTTT
13	.	TRBV10-3	TRBJ2-5	.	CAIRWDGQETQYF	TGTGCCATCAGATGGGACGGTCAAGAGACCCAGTACTTC
16	.	TRBV5-1	TRBJ1-1	.	CASSPKGGRIGTEAFF	TGCGCCAGCAGCCCGAAGGGGGGGCGAATTGGAACTGAAGCTTTCTTT
15	.	TRBV28	TRBJ1-1	.	CASTLPRAWNTEAFF	TGTGCCAGCACTTTGCCCCGGGCCTGGAACACTGAAGCTTTCTTT
15	.	TRBV6-1	TRBJ2-1	.	CASSEVADPYNEQFF	TGTGCCAGCAGTGAGGTGGCTGATCCCTACAATGAGCAGTTCTTC
16	.	TRBV2	TRBJ1-2	once	CASSEFLGREKDGYTF	TGTGCCAGCAGTGAATTCCTAGGCAGGGAGAAGGATGGCTACACCTTC
13	.	TRBV2	TRBJ1-4	.	CASSAGDGEKLFF	TGTGCCAGCAGTGCCGGAGATGGTGAAAAACTGTTTTTT
15	.	TRBV4-2	TRBJ2-1	.	CASSQRASSYNEQFF	TGTGCCAGCAGCCAAAGGGCTAGCTCTTACAATGAGCAGTTCTTC
14	.	TRBV19	TRBJ2-5	.	CASSRPGLVETQYF	TGTGCCAGTAGCAGACCCGGATTGGTGGAGACCCAGTACTTC
12	.	TRBV6-5	TRBJ2-2	.	CASSLTSGELFF	TGTGCCAGCAGTTTGACATCCGGGGAGCTGTTTTTT
15	TRBD1	TRBV11-3	TRBJ2-2	.	CASSQGATNTGELFF	TGTGCCAGCAGCCAGGGGGCTACGAACACCGGGGAGCTGTTTTTT
17	TRBD2	TRBV7-8	TRBJ2-2	.	CASSVLAGGPHTGELFF	TGTGCCAGCAGCGTACTAGCGGGGGGGCCGCACACCGGGGAGCTGTTTTTT
16	TRBD1	TRBV7-6	TRBJ2-3	.	CASSRRGTGDTDTQYF	TGTGCCAGCAGCCGACGCGGGACAGGGGACACAGATACGCAGTATTTT
16	.	TRBV5-5	TRBJ1-4	.	CASSLGSAATNEKLFF	TGTGCCAGCAGCTTGGGGTCTGCCGCAACTAATGAAAAACTGTTTTTT
17	.	TRBV4-1	TRBJ2-3	.	CASSQERGTFSTDTQYF	TGCGCCAGCAGCCAAGAGAGGGGCACGTTCAGCACAGATACGCAGTATTTT
15	TRBD1	TRBV28	TRBJ1-5	.	CASSAGQGSYQPQHF	TGTGCCAGCAGTGCCGGACAGGGGAGCTATCAGCCCCAGCATTTT